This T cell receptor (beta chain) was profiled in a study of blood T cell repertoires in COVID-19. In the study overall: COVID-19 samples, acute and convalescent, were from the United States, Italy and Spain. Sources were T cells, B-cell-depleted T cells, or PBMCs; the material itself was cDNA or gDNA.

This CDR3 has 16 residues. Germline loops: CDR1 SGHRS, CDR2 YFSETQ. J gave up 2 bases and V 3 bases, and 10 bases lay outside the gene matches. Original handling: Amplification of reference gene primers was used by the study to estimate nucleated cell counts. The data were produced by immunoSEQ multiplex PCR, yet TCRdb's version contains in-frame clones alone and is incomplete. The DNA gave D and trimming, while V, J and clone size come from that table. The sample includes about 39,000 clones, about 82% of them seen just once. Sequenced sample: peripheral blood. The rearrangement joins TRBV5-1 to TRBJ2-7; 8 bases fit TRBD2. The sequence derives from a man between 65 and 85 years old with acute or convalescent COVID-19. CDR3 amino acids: CASSWTLSGGAYEQYF. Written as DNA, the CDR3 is TGCGCCAGCAGCTGGACCCTATCGGGAGGGGCCTACGAGCAGTACTTC.